The present T cell receptor beta chain was sequenced within a study of blood T cell repertoires in COVID-19. The wider study: The United States, Italy and Spain provided the acute and convalescent COVID-19 samples.

Data came from immunoSEQ multiplex PCR; TCRdb stores just in-frame clones and leaves some out. The sample lists 55,000 to 65,000 clones, over 75% seen once, with less than 6.5% in the top ten. The CDR3 totals 13 residues. CDR1 and CDR2 from the germline V gene are SGHDT and YYEEEE. The V segment lost 4 bases and the J segment 8 bases; nucleotides outside the gene matches: 3. This clonotype was sampled from an elderly man in a cohort sampled during active COVID-19. What was sequenced was peripheral blood. The genes are TRBV5-6 and TRBJ1-4, with 9 bases matching TRBD1. The CDR3: CASSQDRGEKLFF. The CDR3 DNA sequence: TGTGCCAGCAGCCAGGACAGGGGCGAAAAACTGTTTTTT.